The next 2 T cell receptor beta chains were all read from a single sample in a study of Ad26.COV2.S vaccination and SARS-CoV-2 variants (dated by TCRdb to 2020 to 2023). The protocol used for the library was the immunoSEQ multiplex PCR assay. TCRdb carries this immuneACCESS record with in-frame sequences only. Its versions omit some clonotypes, under half of them owing to an unresolved V gene in the studies checked, with the rest unexplained. The sample contains fewer than 800,000 clones, roughly 90% of them found a single time. Of the sample, roughly 1.5% falls within the top ten clones. The treatment or condition label on this specimen signifies: about 20 received Ad26.COV2.S at low or high dose, single or two shots; a few received placebo; per-sample allocation not given. For vaccine and placebo recipients, repertoires were sequenced using samples collected on day 63 after the first injection.

Source: peripheral blood, taken in a trial of Ad26.COV2.S vaccine versus placebo. These receptors came from a person aged 18-60 years who received the Ad26.COV2.S COVID-19 vaccine or a placebo.

The rearrangement links TRBV27 to TRBJ2-1, with TRBD2 identical over 7 bases. V shed 3 bases, J shed 8 bases, and the junction held 10 bases outside the gene matches. The germline CDR1 and CDR2 sequences are MNHEY and SMNVEV (reference sequence). The CDR3 sequence is 15 residues long. The CDR3 spells CASSFTSGGGDEQFF. CDR3 nucleotide sequence: TGTGCCAGCAGTTTCACCTCGGGGGGAGGAGATGAGCAGTTCTTC.

The chain combines TRBV5-1 with TRBJ2-5; D is possibly TRBD2 (6 bases). Trimming cost V 4 bases and J 5 bases, with 21 bases left between them. There are 16 residues in the CDR3. Germline values: CDR1 SGHRS, CDR2 YFSETQ. CDR3 sequence (DNA): TGCGCCAGCAGCGGCACCCTAGCGCTGATTGGGGAGACCCAGTACTTC. Its protein is CASSGTLALIGETQYF.